Presented here are 16 T cell receptor beta chains from one specimen sequenced in a study of T cells after yellow fever vaccination. One entry per CDR3 protein, called by TCRdb with MiXCR from the 5' RACE reads. The sample lists around 500,000 distinct CDR3 sequences; 20% to 25% were seen once. The input for sequencing was PBMCs, taken about 21 days after the first yellow fever vaccination. The receptors originated from a man between 18 and 29 years old who received the YFV17D yellow fever vaccine.

This clonotype was picked up a small number of times. The chain is built from TRBV4-1 and TRBJ1-1; D is possibly TRBD1 (6 bases). This CDR3 region has 14 residues. Trimming pared 1 base from V and 8 bases from J, leaving 14 bases between. Germline V lookup: CDR1 MGHRA, CDR2 YSYEKL. The CDR3 here is CASSQVQGGGEAFF. DNA of the CDR3: TGCGCCAGCAGCCAAGTTCAAGGGGGGGGAGAAGCTTTCTTT.

The V and J genes are TRBV9 and TRBJ2-3; D possibly uses TRBD1 or TRBD2 (5 bases each). This CDR3 has 16 amino acids. CDR1 and CDR2 from the germline V gene are SGDLS and YYNGEE. The V end lost 3 bases, the J end lost 5 bases, and 19 bases lay between the germline ends. CDR3 nucleotide sequence: TGTGCCAGCAGCGCCCGGGACGGACCCCCGGGAGATACGCAGTATTTT. It encodes CASSARDGPPGDTQYF. Looking up the rest from reference TRBV9 and TRBJ2-3 gives the full variable domain: DSGVTQTPKHLITATGQRVTLRCSPRSGDLSVYWYQQSLDQGLQFLIQYYNGEERAKGNILERFSAQQFPDLHSELNLSSLELGDSALYFCASSARDGPPGDTQYFGPGTRLTVL.

This clonotype was picked up a small number of times. J is TRBJ2-1 and V is TRBV20-1, with 7 bases fitting TRBD1. CDR1 DFQATT and CDR2 SNEGSKA come from the germline V gene (reference sequence). There are 11 residues in the CDR3. V lost 5 bases, J lost 7 bases, and 2 bases stayed unmatched. In nucleotides, the CDR3 is TGCAGTGCTTACAGGGGAAATGAGCAGTTCTTC. It is translated as CSAYRGNEQFF.

The chain recombines TRBV6-2 or TRBV6-3 with TRBJ2-1, with a possible D match to TRBD2 (6 bases). Germline-derived CDR1 and CDR2 are MNHEY and SVGEGT. The CDR3 length is 14 residues. Trimming stripped 7 bases from V and 7 bases from J, with 17 bases between. CDR3 protein: CASTFHAGGNEQFF. CDR3 DNA: TGTGCCAGCACCTTCCACGCAGGAGGGAATGAGCAGTTCTTC.

The genes are TRBV15 and TRBJ2-1, with 9 bases lining up with TRBD2. The germline V gene encodes CDR1 LNHNV and CDR2 YYDKDF (reference sequence). J lost 8 bases, V lost 0 bases, and 20 bases had no gene match. The length of the CDR3 is 20 residues. CDR3 in amino acids: CATSRDRSGRARGGAYEQFF. CDR3 sequence (DNA): TGTGCCACCAGCAGAGATAGATCGGGAAGGGCTCGCGGGGGGGCCTATGAGCAGTTCTTC.

In its sample, this clonotype was seen many times. This chain connects TRBV19 to TRBJ2-5; 13 nucleotides align to TRBD2. This CDR3 spans 15 amino acids. Germline CDR1 is LNHDA and CDR2 is SQIVND (reference sequence). V lost 3 bases and J lost 8; bases outside the gene matches: 6. The CDR3: CASSMTSGGLTTQYF. The CDR3 DNA is TGTGCCAGTAGTATGACTAGCGGGGGGCTTACAACCCAGTACTTC.

The chain combines TRBV4-1 with TRBJ2-5; 9 nucleotides match TRBD1. V shed 1 base and J 4 bases; nucleotides not matched to a gene: 10. CDR3 length: 17 amino acids. The germline V gene has CDR1 MGHRA and CDR2 YSYEKL. CDR3 protein: CASSQVGVTGGTETQYF. CDR3 sequence (DNA): TGCGCCAGCAGCCAAGTGGGTGTGACAGGGGGGACAGAGACCCAGTACTTC.

This chain uses TRBV7-2 with TRBJ1-2; D uncertain. The CDR3 consists of 14 residues. Trimming removed 7 bases from V and 1 base from J, with 13 bases in between. Germline V lookup: CDR1 SGHTA, CDR2 FQGNSA. Here the CDR3 DNA reads TGTGCCAGCAAACGGTCGAACCTTAACTATGGCTACACCTTC. Its translation is CASKRSNLNYGYTF.

In regard to this clonotype: Being one base from a much bigger clone, this may be a read error. The chain links TRBV11-2 to TRBJ2-5; TRBD2 is a possible D gene (7 bases). The germline gives CDR1 SGHAT, CDR2 FQNNGV. The CDR3 sequence is 17 residues long. V was cut by 5 bases and J by 5 bases, with 24 bases left in between. As DNA, the CDR3 is TGTGCCAGCAGCCGACGAAGTGGCAGGGGAGGGTTGGAGACCCAGTACTTC. This encodes CASSRRSGRGGLETQYF.

This clonotype was counted many times. The gene calls are TRBV2 and TRBJ1-1; 7 nucleotides align to TRBD1. CDR3 size: 11 residues. Germline V gene sequence: CDR1 SNHLY, CDR2 FYNNEI. Trimming took 7 bases from V and 7 from J; bases not matched to a gene: 3. The CDR3 sequence: CASIQGGEAFF. CDR3 coding DNA: TGTGCCAGCATTCAGGGGGGTGAAGCTTTCTTT.

The gene calls are TRBV7-3 and TRBJ2-7; 7 nucleotides match TRBD1. The trim removed 5 bases at V and 7 bases at J, leaving 14 bases unmatched. This CDR3 comprises 15 residues. Germline V CDR1 and CDR2: SGHTA, FQGTGA. CDR3 amino acids: CASSPGQPSQGEQYF. CDR3 in DNA: TGTGCCAGCAGCCCGGGACAGCCGAGCCAGGGGGAGCAGTACTTC.

V and J are TRBV6-5 and TRBJ1-5; tentative D call: TRBD1 (6 bases). CDR1 and CDR2 from the germline V gene are MNHEY and SVGAGI. CDR3 length equals 15 residues. Deletions cut 0 bases from V and 5 bases from J, with 11 bases between. CDR3 DNA sequence: TGTGCCAGCAGTTACTCTGGGGGCGGCGATCAGCCCCAGCATTTT. This sequence encodes CASSYSGGGDQPQHF.

The gene calls are TRBV20-1 and TRBJ1-2; D unresolved. Germline assignment: CDR1 DFQATT and CDR2 SNEGSKA (reference sequence). V lost 3 bases to trimming and J lost 3 bases, with 14 bases between them. The CDR3 runs 14 residues. CDR3: CSASRQLRDYGYTF. CDR3 DNA sequence: TGCAGTGCTAGCCGCCAGCTGAGGGACTATGGCTACACCTTC.

Ten or more counts support this clonotype. The chain uses TRBV4-1 and TRBJ2-5, with D hard to call. V was clipped by 4 bases and J by 0 bases, with 9 bases between them. The germline V gene encodes CDR1 MGHRA and CDR2 YSYEKL. The CDR3 length is 14 residues. CDR3 DNA: TGCGCCAGCAGCCCCCGAGGCCACCAAGAGACCCAGTACTTC. It is translated as CASSPRGHQETQYF.

Only a few counts were recorded for this clonotype. J is TRBJ2-1 and V is TRBV5-1; D may be TRBD1 (6 bases). Germline CDR1 SGHRS, CDR2 YFSETQ. CDR3 length: 17 amino acids. The V and J ends lost 0 bases and 1 base respectively, with 14 bases between them. CDR3 region: CASSLANSTGSYNEQFF. CDR3 DNA: TGCGCCAGCAGCTTGGCCAATTCGACAGGTTCCTACAATGAGCAGTTCTTC.

To note about this clonotype: The conserved phenylalanine or tryptophan is not found at the CDR3 terminus, so this likely reflects a read error. This chain links TRBV7-7 with TRBJ2-5; 11 bases map to TRBD2. The germline V gene has CDR1 SSHAT and CDR2 FNYEAQ (reference sequence). This CDR3 comprises 16 residues. In DNA, the CDR3 is TGTGCTAGCAGCCCTCAGACTAGCGGGGTCAGGGAGACCCAGTACTCC. It translates to CASSPQTSGVRETQYS.